This T cell receptor (beta chain) is from a study of T cell responses to AZD1222 COVID-19 vaccine. Remarks on this clone: What it binds is not known.

Study results and limitations: Just a handful of people given AZD1222 tested seropositive at baseline. The sample set comprised mostly white British donors with more females, and clonal diversity was possibly underestimated. In the spike-specific TCR repertoire, nearly half reportedly target unmutated variant regions.

Sequencing was performed with immunoSEQ multiplex PCR; in TCRdb, only in-frame clones are kept and a portion is missing. The table has 150,000 to 200,000 clones, roughly 92% seen once. The CDR3 runs to 13 residues. V was pared by 1 base and J by 2 bases, with 5 bases between. The TCR originated in an adult in good health. The sample here was peripheral blood, taken on day 0 of AZD1222 vaccination. The rearrangement links TRBV12-3 or TRBV12-4 to TRBJ2-5; D uncertain. For the CDR3, the DNA is TGTGCCAGCAGTTTAGGCTGGCAAGAGACCCAGTACTTC. Its translation is CASSLGWQETQYF.